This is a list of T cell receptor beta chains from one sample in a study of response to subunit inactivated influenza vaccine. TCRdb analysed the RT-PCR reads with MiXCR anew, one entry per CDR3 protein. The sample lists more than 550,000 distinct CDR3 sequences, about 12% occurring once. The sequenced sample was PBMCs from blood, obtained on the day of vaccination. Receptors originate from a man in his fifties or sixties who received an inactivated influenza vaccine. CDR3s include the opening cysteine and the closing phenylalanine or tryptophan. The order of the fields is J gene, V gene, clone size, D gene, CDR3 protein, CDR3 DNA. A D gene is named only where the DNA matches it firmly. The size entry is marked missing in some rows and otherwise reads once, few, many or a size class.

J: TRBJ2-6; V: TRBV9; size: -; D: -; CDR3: CASSPPLVSGANVLTF; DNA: TGTGCCAGCAGCCCTCCTCTCGTCTCTGGGGCCAACGTCCTGACTTTC
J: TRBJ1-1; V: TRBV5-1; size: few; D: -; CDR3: CASSLEAGLMAFF; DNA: TGCGCCAGCAGCTTGGAGGCGGGACTCATGGCTTTCTTT
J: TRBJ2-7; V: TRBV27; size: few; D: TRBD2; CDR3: CASSRLGLAESYEQYF; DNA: TGTGCCAGCAGTAGGCTGGGACTAGCGGAGTCCTACGAGCAGTACTTC
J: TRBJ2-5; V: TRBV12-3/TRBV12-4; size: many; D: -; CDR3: CASSEGGASGETQYF; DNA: TGTGCCAGCAGTGAAGGGGGGGCCAGTGGGGAGACCCAGTACTTC
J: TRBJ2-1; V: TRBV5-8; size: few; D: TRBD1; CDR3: CASSPDRVGYNEQFF; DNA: TGTGCCAGCAGCCCGGACAGGGTGGGATACAATGAGCAGTTCTTC
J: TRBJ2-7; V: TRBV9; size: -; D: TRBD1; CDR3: CASSVAGTGLYEQYF; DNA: TGTGCCAGCAGCGTAGCAGGGACAGGGCTCTACGAGCAGTACTTC
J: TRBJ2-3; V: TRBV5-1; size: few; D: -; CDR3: CASSEIVTDTQYF; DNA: TGCGCCAGCAGCGAAATAGTGACAGATACGCAGTATTTT
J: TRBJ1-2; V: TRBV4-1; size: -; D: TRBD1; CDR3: CASKRSGTGVGYTF; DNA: TGCGCCAGCAAGCGATCCGGGACAGGGGTTGGCTACACCTTC
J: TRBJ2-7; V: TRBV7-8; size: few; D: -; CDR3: CASSPRRASLYEQYF; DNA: TGTGCCAGCAGCCCCCGTCGGGCGAGCCTATACGAGCAGTACTTC
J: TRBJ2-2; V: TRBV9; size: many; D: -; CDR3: CASSVVSSVAANTGELFF; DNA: TGTGCCAGCAGCGTAGTTTCGTCGGTAGCGGCGAACACCGGGGAGCTGTTTTTT
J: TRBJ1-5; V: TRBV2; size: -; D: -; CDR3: CATKRRPGGNQPQHF; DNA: TGTGCCACAAAAAGGCGGCCTGGGGGCAATCAGCCCCAGCATTTT
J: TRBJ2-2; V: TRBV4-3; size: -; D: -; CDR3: CASSRDRIRGELFF; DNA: TGCGCCAGCAGCCGAGATCGCATTCGCGGGGAGCTGTTTTTT
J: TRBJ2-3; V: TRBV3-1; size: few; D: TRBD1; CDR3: CASSHPTTGEYSDTQYF; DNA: TGTGCCAGCAGCCACCCCACCACAGGGGAATACTCAGATACGCAGTATTTT
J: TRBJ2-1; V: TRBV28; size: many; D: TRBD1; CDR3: CASSLLDRGSEQFF; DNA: TGTGCCAGCAGTTTATTGGACAGGGGAAGTGAGCAGTTCTTC
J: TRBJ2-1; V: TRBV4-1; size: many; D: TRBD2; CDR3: CASSLLAANEQFF; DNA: TGCGCCAGCAGCCTTCTAGCGGCAAATGAGCAGTTCTTC
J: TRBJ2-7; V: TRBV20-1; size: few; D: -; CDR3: CSARDTWVGGRTYEQYF; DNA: TGCAGTGCTAGAGATACGTGGGTTGGAGGAAGGACCTACGAGCAGTACTTC
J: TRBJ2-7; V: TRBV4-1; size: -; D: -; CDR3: CASSQKAGTAGYYEQYF; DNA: TGCGCCAGCAGCCAAAAGGCAGGGACAGCGGGCTACTACGAGCAGTACTTC
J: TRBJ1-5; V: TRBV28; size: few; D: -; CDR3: CASSLWSDRRYSNQPQHF; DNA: TGTGCCAGCAGTTTATGGTCAGACAGGCGGTACAGCAATCAGCCCCAGCATTTT
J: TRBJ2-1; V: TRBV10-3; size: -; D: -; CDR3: CAISVGSRSSYNEQFF; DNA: TGTGCCATCAGCGTGGGCAGCCGAAGCTCCTACAATGAGCAGTTCTTC
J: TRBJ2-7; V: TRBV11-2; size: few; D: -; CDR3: CASSLEAGVLSYEQYF; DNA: TGTGCCAGCAGCTTAGAAGCAGGGGTCCTCTCCTACGAGCAGTACTTC
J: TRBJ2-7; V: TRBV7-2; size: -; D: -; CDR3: CASSHFSEGLNEQYF; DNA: TGTGCCAGCAGCCATTTTAGCGAAGGGTTAAACGAGCAGTACTTC
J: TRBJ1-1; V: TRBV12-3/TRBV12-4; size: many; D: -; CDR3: CASSSGGGTVNTEAFF; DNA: TGTGCCAGCAGCTCCGGGGGAGGGACGGTGAACACTGAAGCTTTCTTT
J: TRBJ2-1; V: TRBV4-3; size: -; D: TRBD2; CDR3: CASSQGGTSGRAYNEQFF; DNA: TGCGCCAGCAGCCAAGGGGGGACTAGCGGGAGAGCCTACAATGAGCAGTTCTTC
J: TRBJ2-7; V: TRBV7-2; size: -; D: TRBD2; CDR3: CASSLATGGTSVQYF; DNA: TGTGCCAGCAGCTTAGCCACGGGGGGGACTAGCGTGCAGTACTTC
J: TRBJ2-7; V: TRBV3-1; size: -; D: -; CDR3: CASSQGRRLWSYEQYF; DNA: TGTGCCAGCAGCCAAGGGCGTCGGTTGTGGTCCTACGAGCAGTACTTC
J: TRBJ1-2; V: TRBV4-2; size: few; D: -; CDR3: CASSQQENYGYTF; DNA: TGTGCCAGCAGCCAGCAGGAAAACTATGGCTACACCTTC
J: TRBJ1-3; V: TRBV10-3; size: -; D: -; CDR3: CATGSAAHENTIYF; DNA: TGTGCCACCGGAAGTGCCGCCCACGAAAACACCATATATTTT
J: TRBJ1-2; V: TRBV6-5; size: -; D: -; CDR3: CASSYSRDQTNGYTF; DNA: TGTGCCAGCAGTTACTCGAGGGACCAGACCAATGGCTACACCTTC
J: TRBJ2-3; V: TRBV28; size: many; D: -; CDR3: CASSWFGYRGTDTQYF; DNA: TGTGCCAGCAGTTGGTTCGGATATCGGGGCACAGATACGCAGTATTTT
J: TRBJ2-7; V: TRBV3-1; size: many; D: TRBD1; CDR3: CASSRPGQSYEQYF; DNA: TGTGCCAGCAGCCGACCGGGACAGAGCTACGAGCAGTACTTC
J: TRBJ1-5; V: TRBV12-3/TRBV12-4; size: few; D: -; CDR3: CASTIRGEQPQHF; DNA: TGTGCCAGCACCATTCGAGGGGAACAGCCCCAGCATTTT
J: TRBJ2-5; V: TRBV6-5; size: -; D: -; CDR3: CASSYSRGPRYQETQYF; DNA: TGTGCCAGCAGTTACTCAAGGGGTCCGAGGTACCAAGAGACCCAGTACTTC
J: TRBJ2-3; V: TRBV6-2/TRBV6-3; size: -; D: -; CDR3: CASSYNRYTDTQYF; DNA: TGTGCCAGCAGTTACAATCGGTACACAGATACGCAGTATTTT
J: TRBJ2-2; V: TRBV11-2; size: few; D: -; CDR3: CASSWGLSNTGELFF; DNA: TGTGCCAGCAGCTGGGGACTGTCGAACACCGGGGAGCTGTTTTTT
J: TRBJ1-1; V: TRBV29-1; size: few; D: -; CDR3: CSAQGLQVTEAFF; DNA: TGCAGCGCACAAGGCCTACAGGTTACTGAAGCTTTCTTT